This T cell receptor beta chain was sequenced during a study of blood T cells in healthy people across ages (dated by TCRdb to about 2015). Study-level background: Template switching captured roughly one uniquely barcoded TCR beta cDNA molecule per two T cells in model experiments. The study analyzed two additional independent replicas of 1 million unique cDNA reads from the same blood draw for two donors, one aged 18 to 30 and one aged 80 or older. The donors were divided into four age groups: young (average around 15 years), middle-aged (around 41), aged (62) and long-lived (roughly 88). Using deep sequencing normalized with unique cDNA molecular identifiers, the study measured how TCR beta repertoire diversity changes with age. Donors of different ages were randomly distributed across sequencing lanes to avoid experimental bias.

Taken from the germline V gene, the CDR1 and CDR2 loops are MNHEY and SVGEGT. A distance of 12 bases separates the germline ends of V and J, which lose 9 bases and 0 bases respectively. From its cysteine to its phenylalanine, the CDR3 spans 13 amino acids. This entry keeps only the CDR3 DNA: 39 bases, framed from base 1. What the authors observed across the whole study: Observed TCR beta diversity per million T cells fell roughly linearly with age, and a significant reduction was already apparent by age approximately 40. Compared with the aged group, the long-lived group had more naive CD4+ T cells, fewer expanded clones and increased TCR diversity, suggesting age selection. Estimates of total diversity from one million sequenced T cells were regarded as lower bounds and underestimates. Since profiling was done on bulk unsorted PBMCs, naive and antigen-experienced compartments could not be conclusively compared. Donor CMV infection status was unknown, potentially confounding age-related changes in expanded clonotypes. The percentage of naive T cells measured by flow cytometry correlated strongly with observed TCR beta diversity.

Library prep was done by 5' RACE. These reads were obtained on an Illumina HiSeq 2500. A second PCR of about 7 to 12 cycles was run with a J-beta primer mix and a sample-barcoded 5' primer. Each TCR beta cDNA molecule received a unique molecular identifier from a template-switch 5' adaptor carrying 12 random nucleotides. Each sample yielded at least 2.5 million CDR3-containing paired-end reads. All of the RNA was converted into first-strand cDNA using the Mint cDNA synthesis kit, with a TRBC-specific oligonucleotide serving as the primer. Following uracil-DNA glycosylase treatment, all cDNA underwent a first 18-cycle PCR with the universal primers M1SS and BC2_uni_R. The study's processing was this. For normalization, 1 million high-quality reads, each with a distinct molecular identifier, were randomly selected from each sample. Reads sharing molecular identifiers were discarded rather than binned into consensus sequences. CDR3 identification, clonotype clustering and error correction used MiTCR with a Q25 quality threshold and the strictest error-elimination algorithm. A nonparametric unseen species model with Euler transformation was used to estimate lower-bound total TCR beta diversity. TCRdb reran the public reads through fastp at Q25 and MiXCR, keeping productive beta chains. Entries are consolidated by CDR3 protein sequence, retaining the most common genes and DNA. TCRdb's processing, not the authors', yielded these V and J calls. Here the sample has roughly 900,000 distinct CDR3 sequences; about 30% occur a single time. The top ten clones comprise roughly 17% of the sample.

Systemically healthy Caucasian individuals from Russia, some 36 in total and aged about 6 to 100 years, were included as donors. Each donor gave about 9.8 milliliters of peripheral blood, drawn into EDTA-treated Vacutainer tubes. Ficoll-Paque density-gradient centrifugation was used to isolate PBMCs, with at least 6.5 million obtained per sample. Total RNA was extracted from PBMCs with Trizol reagent, with at least 6 micrograms obtained per sample. For every donor, an aliquot of PBMCs went through flow cytometry to measure the percentages of naive CD45RAhigh/CD27high T cells. Note on this clonotype: The clone's antigen remains unknown. One base away there is no much larger clone; base qualities are not given.

Sequenced: blood. The chain is encoded by TRBV6-2 or TRBV6-3 joined to TRBJ2-7; the D segment cannot be called with confidence. The source of this sequence is a woman older than 75 in good health. For the CDR3, the sequence is CASSWTVSYEQYF. In nucleotide form, the sequence is TGTGCCAGTTCCTGGACGGTCTCCTACGAGCAGTACTTC.